One and the same sample provided the 10 T cell receptor beta chains below, sequenced in a study of CD8+ T cells in alopecia areata. RNA, once extracted, was reverse transcribed into cDNA for use as the sequencing template. Here immunoSEQ multiplex PCR was the method, and the copy in TCRdb shows in-frame clones only, minus some. The sample has roughly 70,000 clones; around 29% are singletons. Treatment meaning: oral pan-JAK inhibitor, 5-10 mg twice daily. This specimen was CD8+ T cells sorted from blood, taken at week 4, from a patient treated with tofacitinib. These receptor sequences come from a human donor with alopecia areata.

The chain recombines TRBV29-1 with TRBJ2-1; D call uncertain. The CDR3 length is 13 residues. Germline CDR1 is SQVTM and CDR2 is ANQGSEA. The ends were cut back, 3 bases at V and 6 bases at J, with 12 bases in the middle. CDR3 region: CSVDPPFGNEQFF. The CDR3 region has the DNA TGCAGCGTTGATCCCCCTTTTGGCAATGAGCAGTTCTTC.

In its sample, this clone was seen a few times. The chain links TRBV6-5 to TRBJ1-2; TRBD1 matches 8 bases. This CDR3 region has 16 residues. Unmatched junction bases numbered 9, after V lost 2 bases and J lost 4 bases. CDR1 is MNHEY and CDR2 is SVGAGI in the germline V gene. The chain's CDR3 is CASSYTGQGVRYGYTF. As DNA, the CDR3 is TGTGCCAGCAGTTACACCGGACAGGGAGTACGCTATGGCTACACCTTC.

The J gene is TRBJ2-3, the V gene TRBV2; D ambiguous. This CDR3 contains 14 residues. CDR1 and CDR2 (germline): SNHLY, FYNNEI. The ends were cut back, 4 bases at V and 3 bases at J, with 11 bases in the middle. DNA of the CDR3: TGTGCCAGCAGTGGGGTCCCATCAACAGATACGCAGTATTTT. This gives the protein CASSGVPSTDTQYF.

The chain is built from TRBV12-5 and TRBJ1-1; no firm D call. Germline loops: CDR1 LGHNT, CDR2 FRNRAP. V gave up 8 bases and J gave up 2 bases, with 12 bases separating them. The CDR3 sequence is 13 residues long. CDR3 sequence: CASQRVGNTEAFF. CDR3 nucleotides: TGTGCTAGTCAGCGGGTTGGCAACACTGAAGCTTTCTTT.

This sequence joins TRBV10-2 and TRBJ2-5; perhaps TRBD2 as D (6 bases). The CDR3 length is 15 residues. The germline V gene has CDR1 WSHSY and CDR2 SAAADI. Trimming took off 6 bases at V and 4 bases at J, with 18 bases between the two ends. CDR3 DNA: TGCGCCAGCAGCCAGACTAGAGCGAGCGGAGAGACCCAGTACTTC. Its translation is CASSQTRASGETQYF.

The rearrangement links TRBV25-1 to TRBJ1-1; possible D gene TRBD1, 5 bases. The V end was cut by 4 bases, the J end by 1 base, with 10 bases between. This CDR3 is 14 amino acids long. Germline CDR1 is MGHDK and CDR2 is SYGVNS. CDR3 nucleotides: TGTGCCAGCAGTGCTGGGGCGACGAACACTGAAGCTTTCTTT. Encoded protein: CASSAGATNTEAFF.

The gene calls are TRBV27 and TRBJ1-1; D is perhaps TRBD1 (5 bases). The germline V gene has CDR1 MNHEY and CDR2 SMNVEV (reference sequence). V was shortened by 2 bases and J by 11 bases, with 18 bases between the two germline ends. CDR3 length: 14 amino acids. Written as DNA, the CDR3 is TGTGCCAGCAGTTTAAGTGTGAGGGGATTTGAGGCTTTCTTT. Protein sequence: CASSLSVRGFEAFF.

The genes are TRBV6-4 and TRBJ2-3; 9 bases map to TRBD2. From germline, CDR1 is MRHNA and CDR2 SNTAGT. The CDR3 covers 15 residues. J was trimmed by 5 bases and V by 6 bases; bases with no gene match: 9. The CDR3 DNA reads as TGTGCCAGCAGCCCGACTAGCGGAGCAGGAGATACGCAGTATTTT. This codes for CASSPTSGAGDTQYF.

The chain couples TRBV5-6 to TRBJ2-7; D is perhaps TRBD2 (5 bases). The V and J ends lost 1 base and 5 bases respectively, with 7 bases between them. The CDR3 length is 12 residues. Germline lookup yields CDR1 SGHDT and CDR2 YYEEEE. The CDR3 region is CASSLSGNEQYF. The CDR3 bases are TGTGCCAGCAGCTTGTCCGGGAACGAGCAGTACTTC.

The rearrangement links TRBV30 to TRBJ1-4; no firm D call. CDR3 length: 14 residues. Germline V gene lookup returns CDR1 GTSNPN and CDR2 SVGIG (reference sequence). V lost 0 bases to trimming and J lost 8 bases, with 13 bases between them. The CDR3 sequence is CAWSVAARREKLFF. For the CDR3, the DNA is TGTGCCTGGAGTGTGGCCGCCCGACGGGAAAAACTGTTTTTT. Complete variable domain (other parts from reference TRBV30 and TRBJ1-4): SQTIHQWPATLVQPVGSPLSLECTVEGTSNPNLYWYRQAAGRGLQLLFYSVGIGQISSEVPQNLSASRPQDRQFILSSKKLLLSDSGFYLCAWSVAARREKLFFGSGTQLSVL.